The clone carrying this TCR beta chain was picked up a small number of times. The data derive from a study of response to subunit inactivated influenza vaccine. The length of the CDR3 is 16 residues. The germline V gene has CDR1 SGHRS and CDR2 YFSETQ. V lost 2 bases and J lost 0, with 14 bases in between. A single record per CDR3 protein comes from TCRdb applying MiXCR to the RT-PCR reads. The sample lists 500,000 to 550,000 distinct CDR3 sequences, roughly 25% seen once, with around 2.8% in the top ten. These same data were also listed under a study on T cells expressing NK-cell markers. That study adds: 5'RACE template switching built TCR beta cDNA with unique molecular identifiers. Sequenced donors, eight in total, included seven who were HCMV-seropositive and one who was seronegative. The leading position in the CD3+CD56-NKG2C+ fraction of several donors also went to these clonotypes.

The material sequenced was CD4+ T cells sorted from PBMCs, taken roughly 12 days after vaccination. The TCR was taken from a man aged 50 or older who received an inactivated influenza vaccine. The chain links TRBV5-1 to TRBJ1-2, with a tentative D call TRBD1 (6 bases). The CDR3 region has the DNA TGCGCCAGCAGCTTCGGGACACCGCGGGCTAACTATGGCTACACCTTC. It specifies CASSFGTPRANYGYTF.